These T cell receptor beta chains were read from a single sample in a study of sequential checkpoint blockade in melanoma. The repertoire was sequenced with immunoSEQ multiplex PCR; TCRdb's copy has only in-frame clones and lacks some. The data show about 37,000 clones, with more than 25% seen just once and 1.5% to 2% held by the top ten. The input for sequencing was tumor tissue (inferred from file names), taken from a patient given nivolumab and ipilimumab in sequence. Receptor source: a human donor with melanoma. Both conserved end residues are part of each CDR3. Each record gives: J gene, D gene, clone size, V gene, CDR3 protein, CDR3 DNA. D genes are given only for firm matches. The listing skips clone size in some rows; elsewhere it reads once, few, many or a size class.

J: TRBJ2-3; D: .; size: .; V: TRBV19; CDR3: CASSISAATNTDTQYF; DNA: TGTGCCAGTAGTATCTCAGCGGCCACAAACACAGATACGCAGTATTTT
J: TRBJ1-1; D: .; size: many; V: TRBV11-3; CDR3: CASSLDRGPNTEAFF; DNA: TGTGCCAGCAGCTTAGATAGGGGACCGAACACTGAAGCTTTCTTT
J: TRBJ2-3; D: TRBD1; size: .; V: TRBV19; CDR3: CASSSTTGGDTQYF; DNA: TGTGCCAGTAGTAGTACGACAGGGGGGGATACGCAGTATTTT
J: TRBJ2-7; D: TRBD2; size: few; V: TRBV4-1; CDR3: CASSQSGLAAYEQYF; DNA: TGCGCCAGCAGCCAGTCCGGACTAGCCGCCTACGAGCAGTACTTC
J: TRBJ1-3; D: .; size: .; V: TRBV9; CDR3: CASSVYGTSGNTIYF; DNA: TGTGCCAGCAGCGTATACGGGACCTCTGGAAACACCATATATTTT
J: TRBJ2-3; D: TRBD2; size: once; V: TRBV5-1; CDR3: CASSYTLAGGADTQYF; DNA: TGCGCCAGCAGCTACACACTAGCGGGGGGAGCAGATACGCAGTATTTT
J: TRBJ1-1; D: .; size: .; V: TRBV12-5; CDR3: CASISLGGEAFF; DNA: TGTGCCAGCATATCCCTCGGGGGTGAAGCTTTCTTT
J: TRBJ1-1; D: .; size: .; V: TRBV10-3; CDR3: CAISESRSEGPEAFF; DNA: TGTGCCATCAGTGAGTCGAGGTCAGAGGGCCCTGAAGCTTTCTTT
J: TRBJ2-5; D: TRBD2; size: few; V: TRBV2; CDR3: CASRLAGPETQYF; DNA: TGTGCCAGCAGACTAGCGGGGCCAGAGACCCAGTACTTC
J: TRBJ2-1; D: TRBD1; size: few; V: TRBV11-3; CDR3: CASSPGQHSYNEQFF; DNA: TGTGCCAGCAGCCCGGGACAGCATTCCTACAATGAGCAGTTCTTC